The following is a TCR beta chain sequence with its context. The data originate from a study of technical replicates of blood from four donors. Only in-frame clones appear in the TCRdb table, and some are missing; sequencing was by immunoSEQ multiplex PCR. The repertoire includes more than 75,000 clones, 96% of them detected once, and roughly 0.39% sits in the top ten. The CDR3 is 15 amino acids. Trimming stripped 3 bases from V and 6 bases from J, with 17 bases between. Per germline, CDR1 MDHEN and CDR2 SYDVKM. This clonotype originated in a human donor in good health. The V and J genes are TRBV28 and TRBJ1-1, with a tentative D call TRBD1 (6 bases). Sequenced: T cells isolated from PBMCs. CDR3 residues: CASSFPREGGSEAFF. The CDR3 DNA reads TGTGCCAGCAGTTTTCCGCGGGAGGGGGGGTCTGAAGCTTTCTTT.